This TCR beta chain appears in the sequencing data of a study of shared clonotypes between healthy human individuals. With V trimmed by 3 bases and J by 2 bases, 6 bases remained unmatched. Germline loops: CDR1 MDHEN, CDR2 SYDVKM. The CDR3 is 15 residues long. A CD45RA-negative memory subset and a CD45RA+ naive subset were separated from the CD4+ cells. Remarks on this clone: What it binds is unknown.

The repertoire was sequenced with immunoSEQ multiplex PCR; TCRdb's copy has only in-frame clones and lacks some. The table lists over 1.4 million clones, around 97% of them singletons. Study-level findings and limits: Rarefaction revealed incomplete sorted-subset sequencing despite large depth.

The V and J genes are TRBV28 and TRBJ2-5; 7 bases agree with TRBD2. Sequencing was done on a sample of naive CD4+ T cells sorted from blood. Subset reported: CD45RA+ positively selected. The receptor was derived from a man under 40 in good health. This chain's CDR3 is CASSFLGLGQETQYF. In nucleotides, the CDR3 is TGTGCCAGCAGTTTTCTTGGACTAGGTCAAGAGACCCAGTACTTC.